Given below is one TCR beta chain in context. The junction and the germline gene differ at one end; a read error may be behind it. The data belong to a study of sequential checkpoint blockade in melanoma. The CDR3 length is 14 residues. Germline V gene lookup returns CDR1 MGHRA and CDR2 YSYEKL. Sequenced by immunoSEQ multiplex PCR; TCRdb stores in-frame clones only, minus some. This sample yields around 8,300 clones, of which 50% to 70% are seen a single time; 50% belongs to the top ten. Treatment specified: randomized to nivolumab then ipilimumab (arm A) or the reverse (arm B). Live CD3+CD8+ CD19− CD56− cells were sorted from PBMCs.

The V gene is TRBV4-1, the J gene TRBJ1-1; D perhaps matches TRBD1 (5 bases). This clonotype originated in a human patient with melanoma. Some clones in this sample may be carry-over from other donors' samples. Sequencing used CD8+ T cells sorted from blood (inferred from file names), obtained from a patient given nivolumab and ipilimumab in sequence. DNA for the CDR3: TGCACCAGCAGCCAAGATCGGGGGGGCACTGAAGCTTTCTTT. Its protein is CTSSQDRGGTEAFF.